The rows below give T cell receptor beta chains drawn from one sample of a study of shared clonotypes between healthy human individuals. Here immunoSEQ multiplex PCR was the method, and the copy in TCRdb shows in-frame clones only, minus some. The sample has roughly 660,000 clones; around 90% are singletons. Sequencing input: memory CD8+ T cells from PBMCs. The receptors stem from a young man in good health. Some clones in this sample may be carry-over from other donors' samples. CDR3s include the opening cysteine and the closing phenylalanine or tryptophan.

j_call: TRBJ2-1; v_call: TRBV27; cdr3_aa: CASSYWGSYNEQFF
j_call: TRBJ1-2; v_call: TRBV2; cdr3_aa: CASSEGEGAYYGYTF
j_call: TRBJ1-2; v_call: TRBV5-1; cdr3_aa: CASSLFRDRTYGYTF
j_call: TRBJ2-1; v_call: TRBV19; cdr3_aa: CASSIRGAGNEQFF
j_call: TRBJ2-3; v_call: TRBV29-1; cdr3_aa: CSASRDTQYF
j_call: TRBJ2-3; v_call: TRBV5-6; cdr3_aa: CASSFAGPTGTQYF
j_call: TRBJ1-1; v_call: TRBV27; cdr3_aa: CASSFRGRGTEAFF
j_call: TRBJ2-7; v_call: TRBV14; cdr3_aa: CASSQEAYRSYEQYF
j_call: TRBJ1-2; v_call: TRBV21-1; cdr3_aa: CASPGLPLSYYGYTF
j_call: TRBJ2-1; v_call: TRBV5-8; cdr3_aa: CASSNNRLVPFF
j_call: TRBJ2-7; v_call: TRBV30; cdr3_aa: CAGDTQGYEQYF
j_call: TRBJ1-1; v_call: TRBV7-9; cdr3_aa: CASSLAQGLRVNTEAFF
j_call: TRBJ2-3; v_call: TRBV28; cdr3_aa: CASRDWAIPSTDTQYF
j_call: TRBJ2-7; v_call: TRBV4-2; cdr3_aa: CASSHPAADEQYF
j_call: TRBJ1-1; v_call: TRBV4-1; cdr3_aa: CASKSAVGTEAFF
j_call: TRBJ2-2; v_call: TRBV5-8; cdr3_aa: CASSLRRGWTGELFF
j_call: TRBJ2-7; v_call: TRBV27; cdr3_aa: CASRRLGAYEQYF
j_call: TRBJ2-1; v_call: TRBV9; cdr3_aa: CASSVGVYNEQFF
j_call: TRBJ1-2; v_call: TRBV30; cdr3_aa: CACRRRENYGYTF
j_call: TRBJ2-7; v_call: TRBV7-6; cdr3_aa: CASSPSASSYEQYF
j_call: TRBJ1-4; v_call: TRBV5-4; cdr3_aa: CATKRTTGQGNEKLFF
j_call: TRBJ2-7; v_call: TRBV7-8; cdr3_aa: CASSWEPGLAGPYAYEQYF
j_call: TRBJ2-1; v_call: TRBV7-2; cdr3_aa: CASSLGGRAPLNEQFF
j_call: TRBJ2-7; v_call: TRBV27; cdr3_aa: CASSFVGVQYF
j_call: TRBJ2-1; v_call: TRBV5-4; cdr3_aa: CASSLESPSYNEQFF
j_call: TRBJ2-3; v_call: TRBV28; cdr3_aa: CASSPGKGGPDTQYF
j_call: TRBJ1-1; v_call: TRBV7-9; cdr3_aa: CASSQDSHYTEAFF
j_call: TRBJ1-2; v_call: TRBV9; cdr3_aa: CASRDTGTDGYTF
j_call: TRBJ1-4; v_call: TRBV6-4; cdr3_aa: CASSESEGPNEKLFF
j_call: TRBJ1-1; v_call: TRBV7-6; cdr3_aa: CASSSYRGAEAFF
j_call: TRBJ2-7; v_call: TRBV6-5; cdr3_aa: CASSGDGSYEQYF
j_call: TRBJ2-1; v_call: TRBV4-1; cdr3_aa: CASSQSPGRQFF
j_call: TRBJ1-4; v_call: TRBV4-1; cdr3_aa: CASSHNNRGSNEKLFF
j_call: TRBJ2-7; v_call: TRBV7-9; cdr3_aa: CAEEGAGQSSYEQYF
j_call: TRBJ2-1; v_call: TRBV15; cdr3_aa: CATSSEGSGSSYNEQFF
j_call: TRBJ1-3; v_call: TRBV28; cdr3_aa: CASSMDGWWSGNTIYF
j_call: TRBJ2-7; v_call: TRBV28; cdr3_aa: CASRPTGGSYEQYF